The source of this T cell receptor beta chain is a study of blood T cell repertoires in COVID-19. For the study at large: Some COVID-19 samples were acute and others convalescent; all came from the United States, Italy and Spain. PBMCs, B-cell-depleted T cells, or T cells were the source of the cDNA or gDNA that made up the material.

Recruitment covered about two dozen US areas and drew participants whose ages spanned about 18 to 100 years. Cohort 3 recovery required two negative PCRs, clearance, or symptom resolution. This clone came up once. Only in-frame clones appear in the TCRdb table, and some are missing; sequencing was by immunoSEQ multiplex PCR. The sample lists hundreds of thousands of clones, 80% to 90% occurring once. Germline V gene data show CDR1 as SGHVS and CDR2 as FNYEAQ. The CDR3 runs to 12 residues. V gave up 5 bases and J gave up 4 bases; unmatched junction bases: 1. This TCR derives from a man aged 25 to 40 who had recovered from COVID-19. The sample was PBMCs or T cells enriched from blood (not recorded which). The chain carries TRBV7-6 and TRBJ2-5, with 7 bases identical to TRBD2. The CDR3 loop reads CASSQRGETQYF. The CDR3, as DNA: TGTGCCAGCAGCCAGCGGGGAGAGACCCAGTACTTC.